The 17 T cell receptor beta chains reported below all come from one sample, sequenced in a study of blood T cell repertoires in COVID-19 (dated by TCRdb to 2018 to 2020). Preparation of the library involved the immunoSEQ multiplex PCR assay. TCRdb took over this immuneACCESS table, retaining in-frame rearrangements with V and J assigned. Such tables are incomplete; in checked studies, under half of the missing clones stem from an unresolved V gene, and the remainder is unexplained. The sample table shows 200,000 to 300,000 clones, and roughly nine tenths are seen once. The top ten clones comprise about 7% of the sample. Material for sequencing was peripheral blood. All receptors come from a man aged 60-69 years who had recovered from COVID-19.

The V call is TRBV5-1, the J call TRBJ2-5; 8 bases are shared with TRBD1. The CDR3 has 15 amino acids. Unmatched junction bases numbered 6, after V lost 1 base and J lost 4 bases. Germline V CDR1 and CDR2: SGHRS, YFSETQ. This chain's CDR3 is CASSLPTGARETQYF. In DNA, the CDR3 is TGCGCCAGCAGCTTGCCGACAGGGGCAAGAGAGACCCAGTACTTC.

The chain combines TRBV2 with TRBJ1-1; D call uncertain. The CDR3 runs to 15 residues. From germline, CDR1 is SNHLY and CDR2 FYNNEI. The V end lost 6 bases, the J end lost 5 bases, and 19 bases lay between the germline ends. CDR3 DNA: TGTGCCAGCAGCCCGGGGAACCGGGGAGATACTGAAGCTTTCTTT. This sequence encodes CASSPGNRGDTEAFF.

The gene calls are TRBV5-4 and TRBJ2-2; D remains unclear. V was cut by 0 bases and J by 10 bases, with 10 bases left in between. The CDR3 runs 13 residues. Per germline, CDR1 SGHNT and CDR2 YYREEE (reference sequence). The CDR3 reads CASSLVRSPELFF. The CDR3 region has the DNA TGTGCCAGCAGCTTGGTGCGGTCTCCGGAGCTGTTTTTT.

As regards this clone: The same CDR3 arises from other DNA sequences in this sample as well. This rearrangement joins TRBV6-5 to TRBJ2-7; 10 bases fit TRBD1. Germline V CDR1 and CDR2: MNHEY, SVGAGI. This CDR3 has 13 residues. With 7 bases clipped from V and 3 bases from J, the junction kept 3 bases outside the gene matches. The CDR3: CASNRDRGYEQYV. The CDR3 nucleotides are TGTGCCAGCAACCGGGACAGGGGCTACGAGCAGTACGTC.

This clone showed up just a few times. This chain uses TRBV10-3 with TRBJ1-1; 9 bases are a match to TRBD1. The germline gives CDR1 ENHRY, CDR2 SYGVKD. This CDR3 region has 13 residues. V gave up 9 bases and J gave up 2 bases; unmatched junction bases: 4. CDR3 amino acids: CAIQGALNTEAFF. DNA of the CDR3: TGTGCCATACAGGGGGCCCTAAACACTGAAGCTTTCTTT.

This chain links TRBV13 with TRBJ1-1; 12 bases fit TRBD1. This CDR3 comprises 15 residues. The V gene's germline CDR1 is PRHDT and CDR2 FYEKMQ (reference sequence). V gave up 7 bases and J gave up 4 bases; unmatched junction bases: 7. The CDR3 reads CASKGTGGAGTEAFF. The CDR3 nucleotides read TGTGCCAGCAAAGGGACAGGGGGCGCGGGCACTGAAGCTTTCTTT.

The CDR3 coding sequence is TGTGCCAGCTCACCATATTGGGGGCGCGGAACCGGGGAGCTGTTTTTT. Translating it yields CASSPYWGRGTGELFF. V is TRBV18 and J is TRBJ2-2; the D gene is possibly TRBD1 (6 bases). This CDR3 contains 16 residues. Between the trimmed V and J ends, which lost 2 bases and 5 bases, there was a span of 15 bases. CDR1 is KGHSH and CDR2 is LQKENI in the germline V gene.

The chain joins TRBV7-6 to TRBJ2-1; TRBD2 aligns across 12 bases. In germline, CDR1 is SGHVS, CDR2 FNYEAQ. The ends lost 3 bases at V and 9 bases at J; junction bases unmatched: 9. This CDR3 spans 16 amino acids. CDR3 sequence (DNA): TGTGCCAGCAGCTTTCAGGCTAGCGGGGGGGCTGCTGAGCAGTTCTTC. It specifies CASSFQASGGAAEQFF.

The genes are TRBV20-1 and TRBJ2-2; D perhaps matches TRBD2 (7 bases). The V end lost 3 bases, the J end lost 4 bases, and 15 bases lay between the germline ends. The germline V gene encodes CDR1 DFQATT and CDR2 SNEGSKA (reference sequence). The CDR3 consists of 15 residues. The CDR3 nucleotides are TGCAGTGCTAGTAGGGGGGGCGTTGGCACCGGGGAGCTGTTTTTT. As protein: CSASRGGVGTGELFF.

This chain uses TRBV2 with TRBJ2-7, with 7 bases matching TRBD1. Germline assignment: CDR1 SNHLY and CDR2 FYNNEI. CDR3 length: 14 amino acids. V lost 6 bases and J lost 9; bases outside the gene matches: 14. This CDR3 is CASRPGQPVWGQYF. The CDR3 coding sequence is TGTGCCAGCAGACCGGGACAGCCCGTTTGGGGGCAGTACTTC. Looking up the rest from reference TRBV2 and TRBJ2-7 gives the full variable domain: EPEVTQTPSHQVTQMGQEVILRCVPISNHLYFYWYRQILGQKVEFLVSFYNNEISEKSEIFDDQFSVERPDGSNFTLKIRSTKLEDSAMYFCASRPGQPVWGQYFGPGTRLTVT.

In its sample, this clone was seen once. The chain uses TRBV2 and TRBJ1-2, with D possibly matching TRBD1 (6 bases). Germline V gives CDR1 SNHLY, CDR2 FYNNEI. CDR3 size: 14 residues. The ends were cut back, 3 bases at V and 7 bases at J, with 15 bases in the middle. The CDR3 is CASSDTGNRSGYTF. CDR3 in DNA: TGTGCCAGCAGTGACACAGGGAATAGGAGTGGCTACACCTTC.

V is TRBV5-3 and J is TRBJ1-1; D perhaps matches TRBD1 (5 bases). TRBV5-3 is flagged as an ORF with uncertain function. V lost 4 bases and J 8 bases, leaving 15 bases between the germline ends. This CDR3 comprises 13 residues. DNA for the CDR3: TGTGCCAGAAGCCGCCGCAGGCGGGGGGAAGCTTTCTTT. Encoded protein: CARSRRRRGEAFF.

The CDR3 sequence: CASKGQGATEAFF. CDR3 sequence (DNA): TGTGCCAGCAAGGGACAGGGGGCAACTGAAGCTTTCTTT. This chain joins TRBV6-5 and TRBJ1-1; 12 bases line up with TRBD1. Germline-derived CDR1 and CDR2 are MNHEY and SVGAGI. The CDR3 loop spans 13 amino acids. With 7 bases clipped from V and 5 bases from J, the junction kept 2 bases outside the gene matches.

The genes are TRBV10-3 and TRBJ1-4; D is ambiguous. The ends were cut back, 2 bases at V and 7 bases at J, with 8 bases in the middle. The CDR3 is 13 residues long. Germline CDR1 is ENHRY and CDR2 is SYGVKD. The CDR3 nucleotides read TGTGCCATCAGTGAGATGGCCTTTGAAAAACTGTTTTTT. It codes for CAISEMAFEKLFF.

The rearrangement uses TRBV2 and TRBJ2-1, with D possibly matching TRBD1 (6 bases). The CDR3 runs to 15 residues. V shed 7 bases and J shed 1 base, with 14 bases lying between them. Germline V gene data show CDR1 as SNHLY and CDR2 as FYNNEI. CDR3 sequence: CASTTDSQSYNEQFF. CDR3 nucleotides: TGTGCCAGCACTACGGACAGTCAGTCCTACAATGAGCAGTTCTTC.

This clone was detected only once. The chain combines TRBV3-1 (or the pseudogene TRBV3-2) with TRBJ1-5; 10 bases map to TRBD1. The CDR3 is made up of 16 amino acids. J was trimmed by 2 bases and V by 3 bases; bases with no gene match: 4. Germline V lookup: CDR1 LGHDT, CDR2 YNNKEL (reference sequence). CDR3 DNA sequence: TGTGCCAGCAGCCAGGGACAGGGGTCGGGCAATCAGCCCCAGCATTTT. Amino acids: CASSQGQGSGNQPQHF.

The chain couples TRBV2 to TRBJ2-2; 10 bases match TRBD2. Germline V gene lookup returns CDR1 SNHLY and CDR2 FYNNEI. V was pared by 5 bases and J by 3 bases, with 6 bases of the junction left unmatched. The CDR3 totals 16 residues. The CDR3 region is CASSPLAGAYTGELFF. The DNA for the CDR3 is TGTGCCAGCAGTCCTCTAGCGGGGGCCTACACCGGGGAGCTGTTTTTT.